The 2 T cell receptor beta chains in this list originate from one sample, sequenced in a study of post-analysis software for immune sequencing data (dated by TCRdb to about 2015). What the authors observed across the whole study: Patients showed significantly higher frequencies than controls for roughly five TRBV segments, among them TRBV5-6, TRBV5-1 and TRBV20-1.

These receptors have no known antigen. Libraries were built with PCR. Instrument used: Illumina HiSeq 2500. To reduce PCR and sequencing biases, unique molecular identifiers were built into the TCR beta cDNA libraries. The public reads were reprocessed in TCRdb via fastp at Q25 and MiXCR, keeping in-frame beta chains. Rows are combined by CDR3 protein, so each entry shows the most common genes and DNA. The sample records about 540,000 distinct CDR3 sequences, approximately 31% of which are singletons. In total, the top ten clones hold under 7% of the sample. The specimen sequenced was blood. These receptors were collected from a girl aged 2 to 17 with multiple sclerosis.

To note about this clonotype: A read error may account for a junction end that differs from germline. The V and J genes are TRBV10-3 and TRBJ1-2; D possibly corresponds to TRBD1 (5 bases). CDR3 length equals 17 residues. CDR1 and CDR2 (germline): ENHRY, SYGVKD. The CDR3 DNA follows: TGTGCCACCAGTGGGTCCCAGGGACTTCAAACCGACTATGGCTACACCTTC. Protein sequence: CATSGSQGLQTDYGYTF.

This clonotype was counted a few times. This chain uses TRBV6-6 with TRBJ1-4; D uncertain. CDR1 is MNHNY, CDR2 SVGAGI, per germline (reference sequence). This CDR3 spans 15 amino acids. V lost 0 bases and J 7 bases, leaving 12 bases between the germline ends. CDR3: CASSYSTELAEKLFF. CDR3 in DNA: TGTGCCAGCAGTTACTCGACGGAGCTGGCTGAAAAACTGTTTTTT.